This TCR beta chain is from a study of post-analysis software for immune sequencing data. Study-level results: Normalized Chao1 diversity was significantly lower in multiple sclerosis patients than in controls. With TRBV5-6, TRBV5-1 and TRBV20-1 included, 4 or 5 TRBV segments were more frequent in patients than in controls.

This clonotype was found a few times. As yet, its antigen is unknown. Trimming left V 6 bases short and J 12 bases short, with 15 bases between. Germline CDR1 is DFQATT and CDR2 is SNEGSKA (reference sequence). CDR3 length: 11 amino acids. The library was made from cDNA and included unique molecular identifiers. TCRdb passed the PCR reads through MiXCR, listing each CDR3 protein once. The table lists approximately 690,000 distinct CDR3 sequences, approximately 59% of them singletons. The chain joins TRBV20-1 to TRBJ2-1; D call uncertain. The sequence was collected from a girl aged 2-9 years with multiple sclerosis. Sequenced material: blood. CDR3 region: CSALAIKGQFF. CDR3 DNA: TGCAGTGCCCTGGCAATTAAGGGGCAGTTCTTC.